This T cell receptor (beta chain) is from a study of T-cell memory formation after mild COVID-19 (dated by TCRdb to the early 2020s). Looking at the study overall: TCR sequence clusters from the two donors were found to be largely donor specific. In two donors, T-cell clones that expanded and contracted after mild COVID-19 were tracked by sequencing TCRalpha and TCRbeta repertoires over time. Two young, previously healthy adult volunteers, one female and one male, were included in the cohort.

Results and caveats for the whole study, not just this receptor: Some responding clones were found in pre-infection memory, which suggests that pre-existing cross-reactive memory T cells took part in the SARS-CoV-2 response. SARS-CoV-2 specificity of the second-wave clones peaking on day 37 was not confirmed. Contracting CD4+ clones were found mainly in CM and EM memory subsets, while CD8+ clones were enriched in EMRA. From day 15 to 85, contracting clones showed balanced CD4/CD8 phenotypes, whereas a second wave of clones that expanded from day 15 to 37 leaned towards CD4+. Only two mild cases were covered in the study, and larger cohorts including severe cases with pre-infection samples were considered necessary.

Instrument on record: Illumina NovaSeq 6000. Using 5'RACE with constant-segment primers, TCRalpha and TCRbeta cDNA libraries were constructed, with sample barcodes and unique molecular identifiers added in the process. RNA was extracted from every sample with Trizol reagent. The libraries were amplified in two PCR steps, and the second step added a second sample barcode and Illumina TruSeq adapters. The libraries were sequenced on an Illumina NovaSeq using 2 x 150 bp paired-end reads. On the authors' methods: The reads were demultiplexed and collapsed into UMI-guided consensus sequences using migec v1.2.7. With mixcr v2.1.11, UMI consensuses were aligned to TRA and TRB V and J templates and assembled into clonotypes. Clonotypes were classified as expanded or contracted when called significant by both edgeR and NoisET, with noise models trained on biological replicates. edgeR calls used a false discovery rate-adjusted p below 0.01 and a log2 fold-change threshold of 1. As an exploratory analysis of dynamics, max-normalized trajectories of the 1000 most abundant clonotypes were examined with PCA combined with hierarchical clustering. The CD4 or CD8 phenotype of responding clones was assigned using the separately sequenced CD4+ and CD8+ repertoires. In TCRdb, the public reads were trimmed at Q25 with fastp and aligned with MiXCR, with productive beta chains retained. Every entry covers one CDR3 protein and lists the most common genes and DNA from its rows. It is TCRdb's table, rather than the study itself, that gives the V and J calls and clone size. In this sample the table shows under 650,000 distinct CDR3 sequences, about 20% of which occur a single time. 12% of the sample is taken by the ten largest.

Ficoll-Paque density gradient centrifugation was used to isolate PBMCs. The CDR3 numbers 16 residues from cysteine through phenylalanine. The retained sequence is limited to the CDR3, 48 bases, with the frame set at the first base. Germline trimming amounts to 5 bases on V and 1 base on J, with 7 as the count of junction bases outside the gene matches. Per the germline V gene, SNHLY is the CDR1 and FYNNEI is the CDR2. This clonotype appeared a few times. The antigen this receptor binds is unknown. Within one base of it there is no much larger clone, and no base qualities were kept. The chain couples TRBV2 to TRBJ2-1; 8 bases in the middle match TRBD1. The receptor was derived from an adult woman who had mild COVID-19 (a few samples of this study predate the infection). The sample titles of this study are shuffled in the database, so cell type and time point are left out; the donor was told from shared clones. The sequencing sample was made of PBMCs or a T cell subset sorted from them (not recorded which). Read as DNA, the sequence is TGTGCCAGCAGTCCCGGACAGGGCATTTCCTACAATGAGCAGTTCTTC. The translation is CASSPGQGISYNEQFF.